The entry below gives a single T cell receptor (beta chain) sequence along with its context. The data stem from a study of shared clonotypes between healthy human individuals. This CDR3 spans 12 amino acids. Trimming stripped 3 bases from V and 9 bases from J, with 12 bases between. Germline V gene data show CDR1 as SNHLY and CDR2 as FYNNEI. Generated by immunoSEQ multiplex PCR, the TCRdb table keeps only in-frame clones and is missing some. The data contain roughly 2,500,000 clones, 80% to 95% of them singletons. CD45RA-negative memory and CD45RA+ naive subsets were split from the CD4+ cells. The chain links TRBV2 to TRBJ2-7; D not resolved. Sequenced: naive CD4+ T cells from PBMCs. Subset noted: CD45RA+ positively selected. This clonotype was sampled from a man between 18 and 35 years old in good health. Some clones in this sample may be carry-over from other donors' samples. CDR3 coding DNA: TGTGCCAGCAGTGATAACACCCTGGGGCAGTACTTC. This codes for CASSDNTLGQYF.